This TCR beta chain comes out of a study of post-analysis software for immune sequencing data (dated by TCRdb to between 2014 and 2017). Regarding the study in general: Disease courses on record covered relapsing-remitting, secondary progressive and progressive-relapsing multiple sclerosis, though some patients had no subtype annotation. Patient repertoires were compared against roughly 12 previously published healthy control repertoires from donors aged 6 to 25 years. A subset of samples was prepared in parallel using single-end sample barcoding, then pooled and co-amplified after Illumina adapter ligation. The paper's findings and limits, for the study overall: The control group was slightly older than the multiple sclerosis patient group. Patients showed significantly higher frequencies than controls for about 5 TRBV segments, among them TRBV5-6, TRBV5-1 and TRBV20-1. Multiple sclerosis patients had significantly lower normalized Chao1 diversity than controls, a result that suggests substantial peripheral T-cell clonal expansion. When samples were clustered directly using the F measure, samples prepared in the same batch co-clustered strongly, which prompted a batch-effect correction.

TCR beta repertoires were profiled from peripheral blood of more than ten young patients with multiple sclerosis to demonstrate the VDJtools post-analysis software. The multiple sclerosis patients were children and adolescents between roughly 6 and 16 years of age. As concerns this clonotype: Its antigen is unknown. Within one base of it there is no much larger clone, and no base qualities were kept.

From the cysteine through the phenylalanine, the CDR3 covers 13 amino acids. The sequence is cut down to CDR3 DNA, 39 bases in frame from base 1. The junction carries 10 bases between V and J, which are trimmed by 2 bases and 4 bases respectively. CDR1 and CDR2 are read off the germline V gene as SGDLS and YYNGEE. Library creation used PCR. Sequencing was performed on an Illumina HiSeq 2500. Unique molecular identifiers were incorporated into TCR beta cDNA libraries to reduce PCR and sequencing biases. Per 1 to 10 million input T cells, some 500,000 cDNA molecules were obtained, such that each molecule approximated one T cell. The same protocol used for the earlier healthy control dataset was applied to prepare and sequence the patient libraries. Samples belonging to the same batch were prepared together, multiplexed and sequenced on a shared HiSeq lane. The published analysis was carried out like this. MIGEC handled the raw barcoded reads, throwing out single-read molecular identifier groups before consensus assembly and CDR3 extraction. Clonotype tables were post-analysed with VDJtools, normalizing diversity by down-sampling all datasets to the smallest sample size. To correct batch-related cross-sample contamination, repertoire overlap clustering matched CDR3 amino acid sequences but not nucleotide sequences. The public reads were quality trimmed at Q25 with fastp and then assembled into clones with MiXCR by TCRdb, keeping productive beta chains. Each CDR3 protein appears once, grouped with its most common genes and DNA. The V and J calls here are based on TCRdb, not the publication. This sample has 750,000 to 900,000 distinct CDR3 sequences in its table, and 35% to 55% of those were observed once. Of the sample, roughly 4.9% is held by the ten largest clones.

This receptor was taken from a girl between 10 and 17 years old with multiple sclerosis. Sequences were obtained from blood. The rearranged segments are TRBV9 and TRBJ2-7; the D gene is unclear. The base sequence is TGTGCCAGCAGCGTGTCCCCCTCTTACGAGCAGTACTTC. The translation is CASSVSPSYEQYF.